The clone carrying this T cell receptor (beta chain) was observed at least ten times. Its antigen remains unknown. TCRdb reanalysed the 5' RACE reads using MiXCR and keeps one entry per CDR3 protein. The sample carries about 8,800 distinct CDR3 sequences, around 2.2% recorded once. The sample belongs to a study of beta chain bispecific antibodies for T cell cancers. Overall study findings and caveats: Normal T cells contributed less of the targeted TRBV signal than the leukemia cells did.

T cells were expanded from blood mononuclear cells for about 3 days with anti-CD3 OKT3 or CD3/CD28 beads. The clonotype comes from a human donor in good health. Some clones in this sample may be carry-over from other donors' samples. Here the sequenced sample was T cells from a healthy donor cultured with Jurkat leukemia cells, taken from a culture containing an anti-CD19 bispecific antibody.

Here the CDR3 reads CATSSLPQGANSPLHF. The DNA of the CDR3 is TGTGCCACCAGCAGCCTTCCACAGGGGGCAAATTCACCCCTCCACTTT. The V call is TRBV15, the J call TRBJ1-6, with 9 bases fitting TRBD1. Germline values: CDR1 LNHNV, CDR2 YYDKDF (reference sequence). The trim removed 3 bases at V and 7 bases at J, leaving 7 bases unmatched. The CDR3 has 16 residues.